The 15 T cell receptor beta chains below all came from one sample that was sequenced in a study of T cells in women clearing cervical HPV infection. Using immunoSEQ multiplex PCR, the repertoire was profiled, and TCRdb retains in-frame clones only, with some absent. The repertoire table contains around 35,000 clones. Sample: blood buffy coat. The receptors shown here come from a woman aged 18-70 years with a cervical HPV16 infection that either progressed to CIN3+ or cleared (not recorded which).

Remarks on this clone: The read gets to within 3 residues of the CDR3 end, and the germline J gene fills in the rest. J is TRBJ1-2 and V is TRBV5-1, with 9 bases matching TRBD1. Germline CDR1 is SGHRS and CDR2 is YFSETQ. V dropped 5 bases and J dropped 3; count of bases not matched to a gene: 11. The CDR3 is 16 residues long. The sequenced part of the CDR3 DNA is TGCGCCAGCAGTTCAACCGGGACAGGGATCGACTATGGC. It yields the protein CASSSTGTGIDYG. The full CDR3 protein reads CASSSTGTGIDYGYTF.

The CDR3 spells CASSLALIGLGGELFF. CDR3 DNA, as far as it was read: TGTGCCAGCAGTTTAGCGCTGATAGGGCTCGGTGGGGAG. The chain is built from TRBV12-3 or TRBV12-4 and TRBJ2-2; no clear D. The DNA ends 3 residues before the CDR3 does, and the rest of the CDR3 is filled in from the germline J gene. The CDR3 contains 16 residues. V was clipped by 0 bases and J by 8 bases, with 16 bases between them.

On this clone itself: Read coverage stops 3 residues before the CDR3 terminus; the germline J gene supplies the remainder. The chain recombines TRBV5-6 with TRBJ2-2, with D perhaps TRBD1 (5 bases). CDR1 and CDR2 (germline): SGHDT, YYEEEE. The CDR3 totals 15 residues. The CDR3 reads CASTLWTAGANVLFF. The DNA read from the CDR3 is TGTGCCAGCACCCTTTGGACGGCTGGGGCCAACGTG.

Comments on this clone: The CDR3 is cut off 3 residues early in the read; its end comes from the germline J gene. The chain couples TRBV6-1 to TRBJ1-1, with D tentatively TRBD1 (5 bases). The CDR3 extends over 14 amino acids. V lost 4 bases to trimming and J lost 4 bases, with 13 bases between them. The germline V gene encodes CDR1 MNHNS and CDR2 SASEGT. The CDR3 loop reads CASSVRVRGTEAFF. CDR3 DNA, as far as it was read: TGTGCCAGCAGTGTCAGGGTAAGGGGCACTGAA.

Worth noting for this clone: Sequencing ends 3 residues short of the CDR3 end; the germline J gene provides the rest. This chain uses TRBV20-1 with TRBJ2-7, with 10 positions matching TRBD2. V lost 1 base and J lost 6; bases outside the gene matches: 15. Germline values: CDR1 DFQATT, CDR2 SNEGSKA (reference sequence). This CDR3 is 17 amino acids long. CDR3 in amino acids: CSARVISGSGGASEQYF. Partial CDR3 DNA: TGCAGTGCTAGAGTTATTTCAGGAAGCGGGGGGGCCTCCGAG.

A remark on this clone: The read ends 3 residues shy of where the CDR3 ends; the end is completed using the germline J gene. This chain uses TRBV6-7 with TRBJ1-2; TRBD1 matches 7 bases. TRBV6-7 is flagged as an ORF with uncertain function. CDR3 length equals 16 residues. The CDR3 DNA, read in part, is TGTGCCAGCAGTTACTACGGACAGGCGCATGGGGAAGGC. Translation gives CASSYYGQAHGEG. The full CDR3 sequence reads CASSYYGQAHGEGYTF.

Turning to this clone: Coverage ceases 3 residues before the CDR3 finishes, and the germline J gene fills in the end. The chain couples TRBV20-1 to TRBJ2-7; 7 nucleotides line up with TRBD2. Germline CDR1 is DFQATT and CDR2 is SNEGSKA (reference sequence). CDR3 length equals 13 residues. Losses at the gene ends were 1 base for V and 6 bases for J; bases not matched to a gene: 6. Partial CDR3 DNA: TGCAGTGCTAGAGGGACTAGTCGAGGCGAG. This encodes CSARGTSRGE. The entire CDR3 protein is CSARGTSRGEQYF.

The sequenced CDR3 bases are TGCGCCAGCAGCTCCCGACAGGAGAATGAAAAA. The encoded protein is CASSSRQENEK. The whole CDR3 sequence is CASSSRQENEKLFF. This chain joins TRBV5-1 and TRBJ1-4; the D gene is possibly TRBD1 (6 bases). With the read ending 3 residues before the CDR3 end, the germline J gene is used to fill in that end. The germline CDR1 and CDR2 sequences are SGHRS and YFSETQ. Trimming pared 3 bases from V and 5 bases from J, leaving 11 bases between. There are 14 residues in the CDR3.

With respect to this clone: The read is 3 residues too short to cover the CDR3 end, so that end is filled in from the germline J gene. V and J are TRBV29-1 and TRBJ1-1, with TRBD1 as a possible D gene (5 bases). The CDR3 consists of 14 residues. Per germline, CDR1 SQVTM and CDR2 ANQGSEA. Incomplete CDR3 DNA: TGCAGCGTTGAAGAAGGCGCAGGGCTCGTCGTA. Translating gives CSVEEGAGLVV. The complete CDR3 protein is CSVEEGAGLVVAFF.

CDR3 protein: CASSSILKPYNEQFF. The CDR3 bases that were read are TGTGCCAGCAGCTCTATCTTGAAACCCTACAATGAG. This chain joins TRBV7-9 and TRBJ2-1; D ambiguous. The CDR3 goes on 3 residues after the read ends, and that part is filled in from the germline J gene. Germline CDR1 is SEHNR and CDR2 is FQNEAQ (reference sequence). V shed 4 bases and J shed 2 bases, with 12 bases lying between them. The CDR3 is 15 amino acids.

In the case of this clone: The observed sequence ends 3 residues before the CDR3 terminus, with the missing tail filled in from the germline J gene. V gene TRBV18 combines with J gene TRBJ2-7; 10 nucleotides line up with TRBD1. Germline trimming cut 3 bases from V and 6 bases from J; bases unmatched to any gene: 5. The CDR3 is made up of 14 amino acids. CDR1 KGHSH and CDR2 LQKENI come from the germline V gene. The CDR3 is CASSPGTGEREQYF. The covered CDR3 bases are TGTGCCAGCTCACCCGGGACAGGGGAACGCGAG.

About this clone itself: The read is 3 residues too short to cover the CDR3 end, so that end is filled in from the germline J gene. The rearrangement uses TRBV29-1 and TRBJ2-1, with a possible D match to TRBD2 (6 bases). CDR3 length: 11 residues. Per the germline V gene, CDR1 is SQVTM and CDR2 is ANQGSEA. Trimming pared 3 bases from V and 8 bases from J, leaving 8 bases between. The CDR3: CSVEEGHEQFF. The sequenced part of the CDR3 DNA is TGCAGCGTTGAGGAGGGGCATGAG.

Concerning this clone itself: The read comes to an end 3 residues before the CDR3 does, leaving the germline J gene to fill in the end. This rearrangement joins TRBV2 to TRBJ2-4; D is perhaps TRBD2 (6 bases). The CDR3 runs 14 residues. Germline V gives CDR1 SNHLY, CDR2 FYNNEI. The DNA read from the CDR3 is TGTGCCAGCAGTACCCGGGACTCCAACTATGGT. Translating gives CASSTRDSNYG. The whole CDR3 sequence reads CASSTRDSNYGQYF.

On this clone itself: Read coverage stops 3 residues before the CDR3 terminus; the germline J gene supplies the remainder. The rearrangement links TRBV7-2 to TRBJ2-7; D gene unclear. Trimming cost V 3 bases and J 2 bases, with 5 bases left between them. CDR3 size: 12 residues. Germline V gene sequence: CDR1 SGHTA, CDR2 FQGNSA. Partial CDR3 DNA: TGTGCCAGCAGCTTTTCAGCCTACGAG. It specifies CASSFSAYE. The whole CDR3 sequence is CASSFSAYEQYF. Using reference TRBV7-2 and TRBJ2-7 for the parts outside the CDR3, the full variable domain is GAGVSQSPSNKVTEKGKDVELRCDPISGHTALYWYRQSLGQGLEFLIYFQGNSAPDKSGLPSDRFSAERTGGSVSTLTIQRTQQEDSAVYLCASSFSAYEQYFGPGTRLTVT.

Regarding this clone: Sequencing ends 3 residues short of the CDR3 end; the germline J gene provides the rest. The genes are TRBV7-9 and TRBJ2-3; perhaps TRBD1 as D (6 bases). Looked up from germline, CDR1 is SEHNR and CDR2 is FQNEAQ (reference sequence). The CDR3 covers 14 residues. The ends were cut back, 1 base at V and 3 bases at J, with 8 bases in the middle. The CDR3 here is CASSLDRETDTQYF. CDR3 DNA, as far as it was read: TGTGCCAGCAGCTTAGACAGGGAGACAGATACG.